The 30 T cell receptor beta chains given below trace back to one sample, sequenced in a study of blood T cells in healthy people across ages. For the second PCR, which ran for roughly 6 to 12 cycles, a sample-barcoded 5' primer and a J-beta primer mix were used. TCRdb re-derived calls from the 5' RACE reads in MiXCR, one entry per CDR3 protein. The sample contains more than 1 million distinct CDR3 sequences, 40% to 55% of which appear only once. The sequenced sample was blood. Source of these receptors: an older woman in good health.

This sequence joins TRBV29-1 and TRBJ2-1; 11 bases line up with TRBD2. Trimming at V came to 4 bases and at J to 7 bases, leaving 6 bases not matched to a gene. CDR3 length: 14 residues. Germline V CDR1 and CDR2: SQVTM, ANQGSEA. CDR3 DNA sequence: TGCAGCGTTGTGGGACTAGCGGTAAAAAATGAGCAGTTCTTC. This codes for CSVVGLAVKNEQFF.

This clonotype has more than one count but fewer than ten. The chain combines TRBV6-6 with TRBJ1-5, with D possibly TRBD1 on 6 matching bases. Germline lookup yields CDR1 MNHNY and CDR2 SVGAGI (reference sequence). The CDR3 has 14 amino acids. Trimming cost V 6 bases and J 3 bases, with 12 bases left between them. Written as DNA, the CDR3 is TGTGCCAGCAGCCCAACAGGGTTCAATCAGCCCCAGCATTTT. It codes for CASSPTGFNQPQHF.

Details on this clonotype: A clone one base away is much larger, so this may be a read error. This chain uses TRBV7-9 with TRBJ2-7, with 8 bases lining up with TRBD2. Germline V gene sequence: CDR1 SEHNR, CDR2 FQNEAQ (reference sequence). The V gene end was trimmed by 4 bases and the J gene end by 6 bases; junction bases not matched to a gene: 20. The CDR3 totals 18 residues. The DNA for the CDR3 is TGTGCCAGCAGCTCCCCGGCAGCGGGAGTACTCCGGGACGGCGAGCAGTACTTC. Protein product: CASSSPAAGVLRDGEQYF.

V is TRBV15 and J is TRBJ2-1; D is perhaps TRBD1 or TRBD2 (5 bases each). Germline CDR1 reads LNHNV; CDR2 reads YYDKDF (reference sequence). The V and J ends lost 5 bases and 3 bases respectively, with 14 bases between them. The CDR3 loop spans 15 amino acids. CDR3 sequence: CATSAGTPDYNEQFF. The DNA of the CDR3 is TGTGCCACCAGCGCCGGGACCCCCGACTACAATGAGCAGTTCTTC.

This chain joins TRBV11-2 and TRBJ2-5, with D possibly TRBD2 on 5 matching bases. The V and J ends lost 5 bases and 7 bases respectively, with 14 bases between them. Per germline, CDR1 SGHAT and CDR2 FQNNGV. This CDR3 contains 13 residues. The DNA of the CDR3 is TGTGCCAGCAGCCCCGACACTAGGAGGACCCAGTACTTC. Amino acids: CASSPDTRRTQYF.

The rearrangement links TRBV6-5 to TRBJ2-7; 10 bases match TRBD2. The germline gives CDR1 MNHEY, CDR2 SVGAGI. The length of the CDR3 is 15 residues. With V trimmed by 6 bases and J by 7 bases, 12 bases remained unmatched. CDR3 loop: CASSHPSGRAGEQYF. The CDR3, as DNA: TGTGCCAGCAGCCACCCGAGCGGGAGGGCTGGAGAGCAGTACTTC.

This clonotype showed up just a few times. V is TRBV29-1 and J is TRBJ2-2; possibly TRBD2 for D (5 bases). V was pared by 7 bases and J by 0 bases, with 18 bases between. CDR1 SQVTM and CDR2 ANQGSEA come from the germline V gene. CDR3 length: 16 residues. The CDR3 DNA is TGCAGCGCCGGACTTGACCTAGCCCCGAACACCGGGGAGCTGTTTTTT. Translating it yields CSAGLDLAPNTGELFF.

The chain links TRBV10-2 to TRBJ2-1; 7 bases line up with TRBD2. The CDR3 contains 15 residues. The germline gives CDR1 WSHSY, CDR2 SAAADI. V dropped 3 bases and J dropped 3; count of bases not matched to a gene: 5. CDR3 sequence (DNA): TGCGCCAGCAGTGATTCTAGCGGCGGCTACAATGAGCAGTTCTTC. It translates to CASSDSSGGYNEQFF.

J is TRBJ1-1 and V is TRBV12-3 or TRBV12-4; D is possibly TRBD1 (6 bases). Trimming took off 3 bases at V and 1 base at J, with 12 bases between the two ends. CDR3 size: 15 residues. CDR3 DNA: TGTGCCAGCAGTTTTGGGGCAGGGGCGAACACTGAAGCTTTCTTT. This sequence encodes CASSFGAGANTEAFF.

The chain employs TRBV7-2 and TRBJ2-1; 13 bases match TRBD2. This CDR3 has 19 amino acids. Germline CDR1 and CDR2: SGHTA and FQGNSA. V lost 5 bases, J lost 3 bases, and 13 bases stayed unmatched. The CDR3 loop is CASSPTSGGAGRGYNEQFF. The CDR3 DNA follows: TGTGCCAGCAGCCCCACTAGCGGGGGGGCCGGTCGGGGCTACAATGAGCAGTTCTTC.

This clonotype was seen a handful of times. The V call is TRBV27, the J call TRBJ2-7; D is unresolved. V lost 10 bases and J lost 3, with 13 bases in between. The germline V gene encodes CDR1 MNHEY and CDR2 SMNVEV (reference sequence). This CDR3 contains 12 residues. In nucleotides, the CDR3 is TGTGCCACCGGGTCGATCCTCTACGAGCAGTACTTC. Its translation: CATGSILYEQYF.

CDR3 nucleotide sequence: TGTGCCAGCAGTTACTCGAAGCCGGGACTAGCGGGAGTACTAGATACGCAGTATTTT. Its protein product is CASSYSKPGLAGVLDTQYF. The J gene is TRBJ2-3, the V gene TRBV6-5, with 14 bases matching TRBD2. This CDR3 is 19 amino acids long. With 0 bases clipped from V and 5 bases from J, the junction kept 10 bases outside the gene matches. From germline, CDR1 is MNHEY and CDR2 SVGAGI.

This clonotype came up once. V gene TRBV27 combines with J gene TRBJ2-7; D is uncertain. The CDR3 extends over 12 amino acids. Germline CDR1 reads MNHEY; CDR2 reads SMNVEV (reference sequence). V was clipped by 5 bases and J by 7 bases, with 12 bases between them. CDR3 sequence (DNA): TGTGCCAGCAGTGCGTATCTGGGGGAGCAGTACTTC. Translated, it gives CASSAYLGEQYF.

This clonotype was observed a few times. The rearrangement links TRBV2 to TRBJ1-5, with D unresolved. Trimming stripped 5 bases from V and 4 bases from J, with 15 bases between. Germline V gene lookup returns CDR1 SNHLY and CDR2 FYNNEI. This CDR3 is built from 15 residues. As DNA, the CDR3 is TGTGCCAGCAGTATCCAGACCGCCAATAATCAGCCCCAGCATTTT. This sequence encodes CASSIQTANNQPQHF.

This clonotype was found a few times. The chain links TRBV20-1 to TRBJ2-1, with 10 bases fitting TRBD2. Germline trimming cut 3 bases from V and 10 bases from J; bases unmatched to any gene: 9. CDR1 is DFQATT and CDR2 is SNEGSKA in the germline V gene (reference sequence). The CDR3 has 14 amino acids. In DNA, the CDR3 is TGCAGTGCTAGGGGGCTAGCGGGAGTTCTCGAGCAGTTCTTC. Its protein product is CSARGLAGVLEQFF.

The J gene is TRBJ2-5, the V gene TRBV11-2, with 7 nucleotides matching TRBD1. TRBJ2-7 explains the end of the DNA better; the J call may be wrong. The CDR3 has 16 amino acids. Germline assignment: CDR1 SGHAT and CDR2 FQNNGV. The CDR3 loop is CASSSTRDSAGYEQYF. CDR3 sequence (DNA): TGTGCCAGCAGCTCGACCCGGGACAGTGCAGGGTACGAGCAGTACTTC.

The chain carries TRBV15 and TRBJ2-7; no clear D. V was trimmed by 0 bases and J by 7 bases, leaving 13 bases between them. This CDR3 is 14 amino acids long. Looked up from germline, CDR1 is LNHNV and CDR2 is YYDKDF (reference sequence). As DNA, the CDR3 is TGTGCCACCAGCAGAGAGAACAGAAAGGATGAGCAGTACTTC. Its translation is CATSRENRKDEQYF.

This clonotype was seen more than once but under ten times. The CDR3, as DNA: TGCAGTGCTAGAGTGAGCGGGAGGACGACAGATACGCAGTATTTT. Translating it yields CSARVSGRTTDTQYF. The J gene is TRBJ2-3, the V gene TRBV20-1; 9 bases line up with TRBD2. V trimming: 1 base; J trimming: 3 bases; junction bases outside the gene matches: 5. Per the germline V gene, CDR1 is DFQATT and CDR2 is SNEGSKA (reference sequence). The CDR3 runs to 15 residues.

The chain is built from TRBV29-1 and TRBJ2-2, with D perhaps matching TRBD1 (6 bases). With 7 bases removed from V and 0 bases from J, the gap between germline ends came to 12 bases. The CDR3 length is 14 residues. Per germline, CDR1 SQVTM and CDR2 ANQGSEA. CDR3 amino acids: CSARRQANTGELFF. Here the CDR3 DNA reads TGCAGCGCCCGACGACAGGCGAACACCGGGGAGCTGTTTTTT.

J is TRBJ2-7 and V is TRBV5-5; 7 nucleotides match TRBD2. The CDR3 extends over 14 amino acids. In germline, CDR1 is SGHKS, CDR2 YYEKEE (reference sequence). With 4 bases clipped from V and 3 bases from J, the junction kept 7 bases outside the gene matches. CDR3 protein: CASSPGLLNYEQYF. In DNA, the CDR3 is TGTGCCAGCAGCCCGGGACTATTAAACTACGAGCAGTACTTC.

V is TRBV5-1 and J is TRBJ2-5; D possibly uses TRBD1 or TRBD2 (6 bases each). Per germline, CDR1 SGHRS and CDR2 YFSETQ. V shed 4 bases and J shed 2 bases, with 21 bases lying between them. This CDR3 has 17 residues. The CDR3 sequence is CASSPEHPGARQETQYF. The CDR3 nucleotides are TGCGCCAGCAGCCCGGAGCATCCGGGGGCCCGACAAGAGACCCAGTACTTC.

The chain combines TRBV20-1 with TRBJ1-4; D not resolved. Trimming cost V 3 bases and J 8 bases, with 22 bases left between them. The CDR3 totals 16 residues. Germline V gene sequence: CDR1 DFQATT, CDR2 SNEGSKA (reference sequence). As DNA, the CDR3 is TGCAGTGCTAGGCCTCTCCGGGAGGGTGGAAAGGAAAAACTGTTTTTT. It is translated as CSARPLREGGKEKLFF.

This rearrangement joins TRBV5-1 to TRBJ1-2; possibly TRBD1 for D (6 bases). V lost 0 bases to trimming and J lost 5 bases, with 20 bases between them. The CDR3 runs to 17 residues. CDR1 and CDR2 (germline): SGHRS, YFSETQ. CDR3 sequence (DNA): TGCGCCAGCAGCTTGGTTCCCAGGGGAGATATTGGATATGGCTACACCTTC. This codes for CASSLVPRGDIGYGYTF.

Written as DNA, the CDR3 is TGTGCCAGCAGCCAGGCCCATAGCGGGTCGACCTACGAGCAGTACTTC. Its translation is CASSQAHSGSTYEQYF. The chain links TRBV7-9 to TRBJ2-7; 7 bases map to TRBD2. Losses at the gene ends were 5 bases for V and 2 bases for J; bases not matched to a gene: 12. The germline V gene has CDR1 SEHNR and CDR2 FQNEAQ (reference sequence). This CDR3 has 16 amino acids.

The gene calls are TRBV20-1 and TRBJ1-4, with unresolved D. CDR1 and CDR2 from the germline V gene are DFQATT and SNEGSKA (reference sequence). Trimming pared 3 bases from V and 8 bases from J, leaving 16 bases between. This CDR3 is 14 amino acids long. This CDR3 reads CSASTLSGREKLFF. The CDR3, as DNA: TGCAGTGCTAGTACTCTTTCCGGAAGGGAAAAACTGTTTTTT.

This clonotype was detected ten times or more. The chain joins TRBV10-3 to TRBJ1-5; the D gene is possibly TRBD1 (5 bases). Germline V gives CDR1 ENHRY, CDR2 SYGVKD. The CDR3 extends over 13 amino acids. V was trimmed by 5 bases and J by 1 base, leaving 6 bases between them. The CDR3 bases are TGTGCCATCAGTTGGGACAGCAATCAGCCCCAGCATTTT. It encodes CAISWDSNQPQHF.

CDR3 residues: CASSSGTSGGAQETQYF. The CDR3 coding sequence is TGTGCCAGCAGTTCCGGGACTAGCGGGGGAGCTCAAGAGACCCAGTACTTC. The chain links TRBV27 to TRBJ2-5, with 14 bases aligning to TRBD2. Germline loops: CDR1 MNHEY, CDR2 SMNVEV (reference sequence). CDR3 size: 17 residues. With 4 bases clipped from V and 2 bases from J, the junction kept 6 bases outside the gene matches.

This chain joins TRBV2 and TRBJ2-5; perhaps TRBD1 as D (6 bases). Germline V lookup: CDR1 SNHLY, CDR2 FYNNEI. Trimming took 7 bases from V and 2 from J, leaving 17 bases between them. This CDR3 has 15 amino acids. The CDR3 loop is CASTGNRVLQETQYF. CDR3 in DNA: TGTGCCAGCACCGGAAACAGGGTACTTCAAGAGACCCAGTACTTC.

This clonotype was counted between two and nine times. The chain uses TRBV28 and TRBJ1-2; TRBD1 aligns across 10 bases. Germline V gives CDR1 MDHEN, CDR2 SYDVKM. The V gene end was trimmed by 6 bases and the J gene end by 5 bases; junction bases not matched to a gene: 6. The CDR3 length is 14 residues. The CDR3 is CASSRDRGGYGYTF. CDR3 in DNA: TGTGCCAGCAGCAGGGACAGGGGCGGGTATGGCTACACCTTC.

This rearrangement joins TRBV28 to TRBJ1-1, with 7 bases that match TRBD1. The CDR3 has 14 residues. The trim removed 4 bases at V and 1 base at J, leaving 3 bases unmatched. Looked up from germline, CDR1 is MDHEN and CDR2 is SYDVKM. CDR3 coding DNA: TGTGCCAGCAGTTCTGGGACAGAGAACACTGAAGCTTTCTTT. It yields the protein CASSSGTENTEAFF.